This T cell receptor (beta chain) originates from a study of blood T cell repertoires in COVID-19. The method was immunoSEQ multiplex PCR; TCRdb's version includes in-frame clones alone and lacks a portion of them. The table includes some 330,000 clones, approximately 89% detected once. Seattle cases were enrolled at active infection and followed longitudinally. This receptor was obtained from a woman aged 25 to 45 with COVID-19, enrolled during active disease. The source material was peripheral blood.

The CDR3 region has the DNA TGCGCCAGCAGTTATGCCGGGACTGGATATGGCTACACCTTC. Translation: CASSYAGTGYGYTF. V usage is TRBV5-1 and J usage is TRBJ1-2, with D perhaps TRBD1 (5 bases). The CDR3 totals 14 residues. CDR1 and CDR2 from the germline V gene are SGHRS and YFSETQ. V lost 5 bases and J lost 5, with 16 bases in between.